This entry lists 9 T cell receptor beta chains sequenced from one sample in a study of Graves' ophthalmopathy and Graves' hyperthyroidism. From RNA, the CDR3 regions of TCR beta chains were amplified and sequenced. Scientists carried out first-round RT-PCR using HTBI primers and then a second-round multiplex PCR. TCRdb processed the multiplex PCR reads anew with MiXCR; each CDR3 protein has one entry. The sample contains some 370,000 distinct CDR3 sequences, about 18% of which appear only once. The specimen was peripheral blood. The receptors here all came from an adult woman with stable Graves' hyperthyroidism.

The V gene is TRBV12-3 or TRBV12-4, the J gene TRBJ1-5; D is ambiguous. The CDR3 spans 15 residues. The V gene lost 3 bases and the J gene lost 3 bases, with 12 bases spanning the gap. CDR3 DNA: TGTGCCAGCAGTTTGGCGCGGGGAGCCAATCAGCCCCAGCATTTT. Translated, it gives CASSLARGANQPQHF.

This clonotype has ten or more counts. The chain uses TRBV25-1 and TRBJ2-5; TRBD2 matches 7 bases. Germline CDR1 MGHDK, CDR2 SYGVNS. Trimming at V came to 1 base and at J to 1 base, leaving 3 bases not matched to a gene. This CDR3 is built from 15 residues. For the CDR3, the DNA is TGTGCCAGCAGTGAATGGGGGGGTTCCCAAGAGACCCAGTACTTC. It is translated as CASSEWGGSQETQYF.

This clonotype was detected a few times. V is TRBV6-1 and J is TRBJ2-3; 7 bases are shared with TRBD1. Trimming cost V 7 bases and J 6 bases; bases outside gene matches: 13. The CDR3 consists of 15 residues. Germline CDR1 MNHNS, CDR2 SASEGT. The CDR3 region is CASTGQQGSWDTQYF. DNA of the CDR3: TGTGCCAGCACCGGACAACAGGGGTCATGGGATACGCAGTATTTT.

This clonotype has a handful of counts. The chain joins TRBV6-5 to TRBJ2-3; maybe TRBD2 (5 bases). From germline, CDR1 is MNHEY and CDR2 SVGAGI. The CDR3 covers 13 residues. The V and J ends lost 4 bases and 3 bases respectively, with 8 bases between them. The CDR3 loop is CASSFERTDTQYF. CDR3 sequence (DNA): TGTGCCAGCAGTTTTGAGCGGACAGATACGCAGTATTTT.

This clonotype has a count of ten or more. This chain's CDR3 is CASSYSAVNTEAFF. The CDR3, as DNA: TGTGCCAGCAGTTACTCCGCGGTGAACACTGAAGCTTTCTTT. The chain has TRBV6-5 and TRBJ1-1; no clear D gene. CDR3 size: 14 residues. The V end was cut by 0 bases, the J end by 0 bases, with 5 bases between. Germline CDR1 reads MNHEY; CDR2 reads SVGAGI.

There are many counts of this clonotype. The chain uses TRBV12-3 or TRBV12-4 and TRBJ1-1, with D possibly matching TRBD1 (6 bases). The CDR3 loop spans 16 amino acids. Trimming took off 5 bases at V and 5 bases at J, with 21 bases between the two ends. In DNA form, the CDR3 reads TGTGCCAGCAGTCTCGAAGGGGGTCGCCTGGGTACTGAAGCTTTCTTT. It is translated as CASSLEGGRLGTEAFF.

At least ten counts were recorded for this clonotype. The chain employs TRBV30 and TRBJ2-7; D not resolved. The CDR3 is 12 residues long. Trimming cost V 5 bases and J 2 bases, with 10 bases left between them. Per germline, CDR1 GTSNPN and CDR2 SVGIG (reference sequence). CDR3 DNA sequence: TGTGCCTGGGGAGACATCCCCTACGAGCAGTACTTC. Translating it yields CAWGDIPYEQYF.

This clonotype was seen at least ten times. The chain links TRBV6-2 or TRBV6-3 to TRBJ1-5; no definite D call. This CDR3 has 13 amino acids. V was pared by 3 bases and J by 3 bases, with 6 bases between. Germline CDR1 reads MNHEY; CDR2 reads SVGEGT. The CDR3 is CASSYGVNQPQHF. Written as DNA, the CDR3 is TGTGCCAGCAGTTATGGTGTCAATCAGCCCCAGCATTTT.

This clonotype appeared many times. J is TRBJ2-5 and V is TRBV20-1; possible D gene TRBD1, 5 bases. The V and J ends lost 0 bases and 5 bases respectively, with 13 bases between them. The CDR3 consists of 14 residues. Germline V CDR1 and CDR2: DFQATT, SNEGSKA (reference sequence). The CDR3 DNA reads TGCAGTGCTAGAGATAGCCCAGGGTTCGAGACCCAGTACTTC. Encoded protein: CSARDSPGFETQYF.